The sequence of this T cell receptor (beta chain) was determined in a study of T cell responses to AZD1222 COVID-19 vaccine. Study-wide results and limits: The donor cohort was predominantly white British with a female majority, and clonal diversity may have been underestimated. Only a handful of AZD1222 recipients, several in all, had baseline seropositivity. Vaccine-associated CD4 TCRs ranged over spike, dominating at 160-218 and 743-854.

Comments on this clone: Its matching antigen is unknown.

Profiling relied on immunoSEQ multiplex PCR, and the TCRdb table lists in-frame clones only, not all of them. The sample yields over 150,000 clones, 80% to 95% seen once. Material: peripheral blood, obtained 28 days after the second AZD1222 dose. The clonotype was recovered from an adult who received the AZD1222 COVID-19 vaccine.

The CDR3 nucleotides read TGTGCCAGCAGGACAGGGGAAGGCCCTGAAGCTTTCTTT. Its translation: CASRTGEGPEAFF. The chain is built from TRBV5-5 and TRBJ1-1, with 8 bases that match TRBD1. Losses at the gene ends were 5 bases for V and 6 bases for J; bases not matched to a gene: 6. The germline V gene has CDR1 SGHKS and CDR2 YYEKEE (reference sequence). The CDR3 has 13 residues.